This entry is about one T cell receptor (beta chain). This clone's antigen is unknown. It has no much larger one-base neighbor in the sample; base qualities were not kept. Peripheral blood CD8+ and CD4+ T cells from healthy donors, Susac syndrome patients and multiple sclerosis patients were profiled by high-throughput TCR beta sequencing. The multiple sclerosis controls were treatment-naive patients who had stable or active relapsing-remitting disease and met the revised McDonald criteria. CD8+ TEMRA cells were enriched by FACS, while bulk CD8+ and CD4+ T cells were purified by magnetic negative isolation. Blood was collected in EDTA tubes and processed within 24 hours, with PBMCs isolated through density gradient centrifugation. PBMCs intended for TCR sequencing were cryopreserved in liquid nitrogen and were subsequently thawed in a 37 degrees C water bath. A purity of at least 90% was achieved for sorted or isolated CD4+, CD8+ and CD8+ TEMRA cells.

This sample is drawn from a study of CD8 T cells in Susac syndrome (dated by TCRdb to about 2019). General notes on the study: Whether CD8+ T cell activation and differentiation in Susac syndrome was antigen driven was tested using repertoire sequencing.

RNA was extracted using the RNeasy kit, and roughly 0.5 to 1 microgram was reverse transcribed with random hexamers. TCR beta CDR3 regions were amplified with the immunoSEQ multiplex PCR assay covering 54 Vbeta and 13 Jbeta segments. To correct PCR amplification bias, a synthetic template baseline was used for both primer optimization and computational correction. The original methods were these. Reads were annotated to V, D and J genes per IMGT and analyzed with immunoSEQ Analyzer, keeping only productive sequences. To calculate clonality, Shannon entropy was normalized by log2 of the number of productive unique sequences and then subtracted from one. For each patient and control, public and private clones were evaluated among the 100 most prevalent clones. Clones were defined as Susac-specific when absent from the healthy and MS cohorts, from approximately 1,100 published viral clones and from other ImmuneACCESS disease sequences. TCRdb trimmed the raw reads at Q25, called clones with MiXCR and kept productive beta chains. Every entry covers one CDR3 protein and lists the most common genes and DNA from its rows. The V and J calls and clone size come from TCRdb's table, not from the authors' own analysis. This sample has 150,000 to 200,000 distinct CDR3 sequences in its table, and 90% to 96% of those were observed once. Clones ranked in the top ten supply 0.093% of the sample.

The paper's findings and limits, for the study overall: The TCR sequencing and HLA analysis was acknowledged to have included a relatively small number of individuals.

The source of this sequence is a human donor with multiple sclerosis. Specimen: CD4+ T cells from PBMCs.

The CDR3 in this case is CASSYQTNQPQHF. The sequenced DNA: TGTGCCAGCAGTTATCAGACCAATCAGCCCCAGCATTTT. The rearranged segments are TRBV25-1 and TRBJ1-5; no D gene call is confident. Per the germline V gene, MGHDK is the CDR1 and SYGVNS is the CDR2. The CDR3, cysteine through phenylalanine, is 13 amino acids long. Left in the record is the CDR3 DNA by itself, 39 bases read in frame from the first base. Relative to germline, V is 5 bases shorter and J is 3 bases shorter, with 8 bases between their ends.